The T cell receptor (beta chain) described here comes from a study of blood T cell repertoires in COVID-19. On the study more broadly: The United States, Italy and Spain supplied acute and convalescent COVID-19 samples. In each case, the material was cDNA or gDNA derived from T cells, B-cell-depleted T cells, or PBMCs.

In the authors' workflow: Nucleated cell number was recorded as an estimate derived from reference gene primer amplification. Using immunoSEQ multiplex PCR, the repertoire was profiled, and TCRdb retains in-frame clones only, with some absent. That table gives V, J and clone size, and the DNA gave D and trimming. Among approximately 74,000 clones listed, around 93% were seen once. The V gene lost 4 bases and the J gene lost 8 bases, with 17 bases spanning the gap. Germline V gene sequence: CDR1 LNHNV, CDR2 YYDKDF (reference sequence). This CDR3 is 14 amino acids long. The chain links TRBV15 to TRBJ1-2; D is undetermined. The clonotype originates from a woman in her sixties with active COVID-19. What was sequenced was peripheral blood. CDR3 in amino acids: CATSNGRRPLGYTF. The CDR3 coding sequence is TGTGCCACCAGCAATGGCCGCAGGCCGCTGGGCTACACCTTC.